Listed below are T cell receptor beta chains from one sample, sequenced in a study of PD-L1 blockade in urothelial cancer. Clones were read by immunoSEQ multiplex PCR, and TCRdb kept only the in-frame ones, dropping some. The data contain 90,000 or so clones, nearly 90% of them singletons. The source was PBMCs, collected around atezolizumab (anti-PD-L1) treatment. These receptors all stem from a man aged 60 to 75 with urothelial cancer. Each CDR3 is given with its conserved first and last residue. The D gene is left open where the match is weak. Some rows mark clone size as missing; the rest say once, few, many or name a class of expanded clone.

abundance | j_gene | v_gene | d_gene | CDR3aa | CDR3nt
- | TRBJ2-7 | TRBV9 | - | CASSVGYQGSSYEQYF | TGTGCCAGCAGCGTCGGGTACCAGGGGAGCTCCTACGAGCAGTACTTC
- | TRBJ2-3 | TRBV18 | - | CASSPTVDTQYF | TGTGCCAGCTCACCGACAGTAGATACGCAGTATTTT
- | TRBJ2-7 | TRBV7-9 | TRBD2 | CASSSGLGPGRSYEQYF | TGTGCCAGCAGCTCAGGACTAGGCCCGGGGAGGTCCTACGAGCAGTACTTC
- | TRBJ2-2 | TRBV7-3 | TRBD2 | CASSPAGGGANTGELFF | TGTGCCAGCAGCCCCGCCGGGGGGGGCGCGAACACCGGGGAGCTGTTTTTT
- | TRBJ2-3 | TRBV6-4 | TRBD2 | CASSESGGALDTQYF | TGTGCCAGCAGTGAGAGCGGGGGGGCTTTAGATACGCAGTATTTT
- | TRBJ1-1 | TRBV2 | - | CASSGQGGTEAFF | TGTGCCAGCAGTGGGCAGGGAGGCACTGAAGCTTTCTTT
- | TRBJ1-4 | TRBV5-4 | TRBD1 | CASTNRQGALDEKLFF | TGTGCCAGCACCAATCGACAGGGGGCGCTTGATGAAAAACTGTTTTTT
- | TRBJ2-1 | TRBV6-1 | - | CASSEGDTEQFF | TGTGCCAGCAGTGAGGGGGACACTGAGCAGTTCTTC
once | TRBJ2-7 | TRBV29-1 | TRBD1 | CSVEDGSVGGGEQYF | TGCAGCGTTGAAGATGGGAGCGTAGGGGGCGGTGAGCAGTACTTC
- | TRBJ2-1 | TRBV5-1 | - | CASSSTRSPYNEQFF | TGCGCCAGCAGCTCGACTAGAAGCCCCTACAATGAGCAGTTCTTC
- | TRBJ2-5 | TRBV5-4 | - | CASMVGAGDLETQYF | TGTGCCAGCATGGTCGGGGCAGGGGATTTAGAGACCCAGTACTTC
- | TRBJ2-1 | TRBV4-1 | TRBD1 | CASSQLNNRGLGNEQFF | TGCGCCAGCAGCCAACTAAATAACAGGGGGCTAGGGAATGAGCAGTTCTTC
- | TRBJ2-5 | TRBV7-7 | - | CASSLGGDIKETQYF | TGTGCTAGCAGCTTAGGAGGGGACATAAAAGAGACCCAGTACTTC
once | TRBJ2-7 | TRBV5-6 | - | CASSSGGRISYEQYF | TGTGCCAGCAGCTCTGGAGGCAGAATCTCCTACGAGCAGTACTTC
- | TRBJ2-3 | TRBV5-1 | - | CASSFRGQGTDTQYF | TGCGCCAGCAGCTTCCGGGGTCAAGGCACAGATACGCAGTATTTT
- | TRBJ1-5 | TRBV29-1 | - | CSVAFGANSNQPQHF | TGCAGCGTTGCGTTTGGGGCCAATAGCAATCAGCCCCAGCATTTT
once | TRBJ2-2 | TRBV30 | TRBD1 | CAWSPGTGSGELFF | TGTGCCTGGAGTCCCGGGACAGGGTCCGGGGAGCTGTTTTTT
- | TRBJ1-2 | TRBV28 | - | CASSFPTWGNGYTF | TGTGCCAGCAGTTTCCCGACCTGGGGCAACGGCTACACCTTC
- | TRBJ2-5 | TRBV6-1 | - | CASSEASMDYRGYF | TGTGCCAGCAGTGAAGCGTCCATGGACTACCGAGGATACTTC
- | TRBJ2-3 | TRBV5-1 | TRBD2 | CASSLGGGGATDTQYF | TGCGCCAGCTCCCTGGGTGGCGGGGGGGCCACAGATACGCAGTATTTT
- | TRBJ2-3 | TRBV7-2 | - | CASSIDTGASTDTQYF | TGTGCCAGCAGCATCGACACTGGCGCTAGCACAGATACGCAGTATTTT
- | TRBJ2-6 | TRBV5-6 | - | CASSWLQGSPSGANVLTF | TGTGCCAGCAGCTGGTTACAGGGTAGCCCCTCTGGGGCCAACGTCCTGACTTTC
- | TRBJ2-7 | TRBV19 | - | CASQASPSLAPYEQYF | TGTGCCAGTCAGGCCTCCCCCTCGCTAGCGCCGTACGAGCAGTACTTC
once | TRBJ1-2 | TRBV27 | - | CASSFRDSEGYTF | TGTGCCAGCAGTTTCCGGGACTCGGAGGGCTACACCTTC
- | TRBJ2-4 | TRBV11-2 | - | CASSLDAENIQYF | TGTGCCAGCAGCTTAGATGCGGAAAACATTCAGTACTTC
- | TRBJ1-2 | TRBV4-3 | TRBD1 | CASSQAGQATNYGYTF | TGCGCCAGCAGCCAAGCCGGACAGGCGACTAACTATGGCTACACCTTC
- | TRBJ1-3 | TRBV28 | - | CASSSGDLSGNTIYF | TGTGCCAGCAGCTCAGGGGATCTCTCTGGAAACACCATATATTTT
- | TRBJ2-1 | TRBV19 | TRBD2 | CASSSWGTSGSSYNEQFF | TGTGCCAGTAGTTCGTGGGGGACTAGCGGGAGCTCCTACAATGAGCAGTTCTTC
- | TRBJ1-5 | TRBV2 | TRBD1 | CASSERQGAFEYQPQHF | TGTGCCAGCAGTGAAAGGCAGGGGGCGTTCGAATATCAGCCCCAGCATTTT
- | TRBJ2-2 | TRBV7-2 | TRBD1 | CASTKGQVGSGELFF | TGTGCCAGCACCAAGGGACAGGTTGGGTCCGGGGAGCTGTTTTTT
- | TRBJ2-3 | TRBV4-2 | TRBD2 | CASSQDRAAGGGTDTQYF | TGTGCCAGCAGCCAAGATCGTGCAGCGGGGGGGGGCACAGATACGCAGTATTTT
- | TRBJ2-5 | TRBV4-1 | TRBD2 | CASSPSGAPTQETQYF | TGCGCCAGCAGCCCTAGCGGGGCGCCCACCCAAGAGACCCAGTACTTC
- | TRBJ1-5 | TRBV7-4 | - | CASSYLQPQHF | TGTGCCAGCAGCTATCTTCAGCCCCAGCATTTT
- | TRBJ1-1 | TRBV6-5 | - | CASSSQPGVNTEAFF | TGTGCCAGCAGTTCCCAACCAGGGGTGAACACTGAAGCTTTCTTT
- | TRBJ1-3 | TRBV27 | TRBD1 | CASSKKTGGRYRGSSGNTIYF | TGTGCCAGCAGTAAAAAGACAGGGGGCCGATACCGAGGGAGTTCTGGAAACACCATATATTTT
- | TRBJ1-4 | TRBV2 | - | CASSSEEKLFF | TGTGCCAGCAGTAGCGAGGAAAAACTGTTTTTT
- | TRBJ1-4 | TRBV4-3 | TRBD1 | CASSQGDSAATNEKLFF | TGCGCCAGCAGCCAAGGGGACAGCGCGGCAACTAATGAAAAACTGTTTTTT
- | TRBJ2-3 | TRBV7-2 | TRBD1 | CASSSGQGRDTQYF | TGTGCCAGCAGCTCGGGACAGGGGCGCGATACGCAGTATTTT
- | TRBJ1-4 | TRBV9 | TRBD1 | CASSTRTGLEDEKLFF | TGTGCCAGCAGCACTAGGACAGGGCTGGAGGATGAAAAACTGTTTTTT
- | TRBJ2-2 | TRBV5-1 | - | CASSPLGGTGELFF | TGCGCCAGCAGCCCCCTAGGCGGAACCGGGGAGCTGTTTTTT
- | TRBJ2-1 | TRBV19 | TRBD2 | CASSGGLAEQFF | TGTGCCAGTAGTGGGGGACTAGCGGAGCAGTTCTTC
once | TRBJ1-1 | TRBV5-4 | - | CASSIQQGGPEAFF | TGTGCCAGCAGCATACAGCAGGGAGGTCCTGAAGCTTTCTTT
- | TRBJ2-2 | TRBV9 | TRBD2 | CASSVASGGAIGELFF | TGTGCCAGCAGCGTAGCCAGCGGGGGGGCTATCGGGGAGCTGTTTTTT
- | TRBJ2-7 | TRBV11-1 | TRBD1 | CASSSGTVFYEQYF | TGTGCCAGCAGCTCCGGGACAGTGTTCTACGAGCAGTACTTC
- | TRBJ1-6 | TRBV6-5 | - | CASSRETYNSPLHF | TGTGCCAGCAGCCGCGAAACGTATAATTCACCCCTCCACTTT
few | TRBJ1-5 | TRBV7-2 | TRBD1 | CASSLVGQGARQPQHF | TGTGCCAGCAGCTTGGTGGGACAGGGGGCACGACAGCCCCAGCATTTT
- | TRBJ2-7 | TRBV18 | - | CASSLTRGYEQYF | TGTGCCAGCTCACTCACTCGCGGGTACGAGCAGTACTTC
- | TRBJ2-1 | TRBV29-1 | TRBD2 | CSVERASGEEEQFF | TGCAGCGTTGAAAGGGCTAGCGGAGAAGAAGAGCAGTTCTTC
- | TRBJ2-7 | TRBV4-2 | - | CASSQPTTYEQYF | TGTGCCAGCAGCCAACCTACTACTTACGAGCAGTACTTC
- | TRBJ1-5 | TRBV4-1 | - | CASSPRDMGQPQHF | TGCGCCAGCAGCCCCCGGGACATGGGACAGCCCCAGCATTTT